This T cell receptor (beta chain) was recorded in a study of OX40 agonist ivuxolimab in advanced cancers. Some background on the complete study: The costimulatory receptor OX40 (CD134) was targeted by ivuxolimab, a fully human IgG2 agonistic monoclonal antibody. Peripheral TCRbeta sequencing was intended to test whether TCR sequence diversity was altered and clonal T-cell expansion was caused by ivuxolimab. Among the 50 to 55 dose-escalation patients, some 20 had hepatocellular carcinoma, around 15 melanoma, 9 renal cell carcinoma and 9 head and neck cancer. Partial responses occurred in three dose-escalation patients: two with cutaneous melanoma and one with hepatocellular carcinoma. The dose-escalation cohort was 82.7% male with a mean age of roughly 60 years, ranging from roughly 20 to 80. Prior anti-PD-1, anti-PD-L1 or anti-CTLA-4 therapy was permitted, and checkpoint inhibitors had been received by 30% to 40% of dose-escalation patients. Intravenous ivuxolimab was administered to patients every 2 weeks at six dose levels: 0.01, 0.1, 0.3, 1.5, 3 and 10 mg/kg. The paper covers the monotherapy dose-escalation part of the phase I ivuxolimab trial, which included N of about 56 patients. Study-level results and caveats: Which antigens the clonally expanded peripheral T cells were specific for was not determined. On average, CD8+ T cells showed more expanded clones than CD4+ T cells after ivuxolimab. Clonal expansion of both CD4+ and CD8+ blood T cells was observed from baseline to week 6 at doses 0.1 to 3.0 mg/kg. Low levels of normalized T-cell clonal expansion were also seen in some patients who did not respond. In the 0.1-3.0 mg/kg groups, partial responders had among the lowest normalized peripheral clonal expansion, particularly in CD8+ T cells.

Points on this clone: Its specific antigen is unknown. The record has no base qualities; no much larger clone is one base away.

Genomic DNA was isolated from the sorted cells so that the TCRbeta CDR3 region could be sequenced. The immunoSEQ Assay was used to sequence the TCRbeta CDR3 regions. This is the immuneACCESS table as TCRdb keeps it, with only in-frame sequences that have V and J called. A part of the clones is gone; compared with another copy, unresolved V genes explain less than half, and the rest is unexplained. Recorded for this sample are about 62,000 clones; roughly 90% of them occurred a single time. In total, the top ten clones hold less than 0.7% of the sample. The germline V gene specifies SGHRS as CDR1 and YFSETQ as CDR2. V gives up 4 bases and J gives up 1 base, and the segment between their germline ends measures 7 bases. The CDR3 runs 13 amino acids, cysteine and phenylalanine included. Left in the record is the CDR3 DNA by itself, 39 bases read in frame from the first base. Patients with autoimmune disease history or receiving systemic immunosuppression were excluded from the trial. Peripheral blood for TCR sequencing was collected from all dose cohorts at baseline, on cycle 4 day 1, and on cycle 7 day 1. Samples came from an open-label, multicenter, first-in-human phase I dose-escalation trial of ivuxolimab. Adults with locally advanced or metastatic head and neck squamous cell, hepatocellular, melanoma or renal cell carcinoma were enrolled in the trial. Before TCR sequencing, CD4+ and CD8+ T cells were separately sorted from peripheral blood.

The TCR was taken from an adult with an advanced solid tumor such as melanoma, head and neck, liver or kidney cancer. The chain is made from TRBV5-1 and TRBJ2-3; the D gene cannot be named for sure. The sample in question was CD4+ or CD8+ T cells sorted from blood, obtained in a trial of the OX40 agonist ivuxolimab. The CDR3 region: CASSTAGTDTQYF. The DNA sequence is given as TGCGCCAGCAGCACCGCAGGCACAGATACGCAGTATTTT.